This T cell receptor beta chain appears in the sequencing data of a study of blood T cell repertoires in COVID-19. Study background: Specimens from acute and convalescent COVID-19 originated in the United States, Italy and Spain. From T cells, B-cell-depleted T cells, or PBMCs came the material, which was cDNA or gDNA.

Using immunoSEQ multiplex PCR, the repertoire was profiled, and TCRdb retains in-frame clones only, with some absent. The sample has roughly 150,000 clones; 80% to 90% are singletons. In Seattle, patients joined the study during active infection and were tracked longitudinally. J gave up 2 bases and V 1 base, and 4 bases lay outside the gene matches. Looked up from germline, CDR1 is LGHNA and CDR2 is YNFKEQ. This CDR3 is 16 amino acids long. This TCR was recovered from a woman aged 60-75 years with COVID-19, enrolled during active disease. The sample taken for sequencing was peripheral blood. V and J are TRBV4-2 and TRBJ2-3; 9 nucleotides match TRBD2. The CDR3 DNA reads TGTGCCAGCAGCCAAGGTACTAGCGGGTACACAGATACGCAGTATTTT. Its protein is CASSQGTSGYTDTQYF.